This T cell receptor beta chain was documented in a study of T cell responses to AZD1222 COVID-19 vaccine. Data came from immunoSEQ multiplex PCR; TCRdb stores just in-frame clones and leaves some out. The sample shows 70,000 to 90,000 clones, 90% of them seen only once. Per germline, CDR1 SGHAT and CDR2 FQNNGV. The CDR3 consists of 12 residues. V lost 4 bases to trimming and J lost 4 bases; unmatched junction nucleotides: 0. The material was peripheral blood, obtained on day 0 of AZD1222 vaccination. This clonotype was obtained from an adult in good health. The chain links TRBV11-2 to TRBJ2-5, with 7 bases that match TRBD1. The CDR3: CASSWDRETQYF. Written as DNA, the CDR3 is TGTGCCAGCAGCTGGGACAGAGAGACCCAGTACTTC.